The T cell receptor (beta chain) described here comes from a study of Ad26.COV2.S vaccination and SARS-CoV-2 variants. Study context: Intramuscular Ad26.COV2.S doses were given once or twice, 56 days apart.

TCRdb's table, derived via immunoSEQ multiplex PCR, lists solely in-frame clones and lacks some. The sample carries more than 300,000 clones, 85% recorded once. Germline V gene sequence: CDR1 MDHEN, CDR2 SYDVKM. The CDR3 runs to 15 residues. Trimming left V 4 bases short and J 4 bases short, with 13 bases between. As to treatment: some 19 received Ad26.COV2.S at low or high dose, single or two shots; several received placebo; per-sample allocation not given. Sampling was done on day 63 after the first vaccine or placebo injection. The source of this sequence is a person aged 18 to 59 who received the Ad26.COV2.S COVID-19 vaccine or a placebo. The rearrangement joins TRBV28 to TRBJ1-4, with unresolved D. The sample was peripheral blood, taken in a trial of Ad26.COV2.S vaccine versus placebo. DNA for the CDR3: TGTGCCAGCAGTTCAGTGGCAGACGGTAATGAAAAACTGTTTTTT. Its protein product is CASSSVADGNEKLFF.